These 5 T cell receptor beta chains were sequenced from one sample in a study of cytomegalovirus exposure and HLA in healthy donors. Sequencing used immunoSEQ multiplex PCR; TCRdb keeps in-frame clones, though not all of them. The sample lists fewer than 120,000 clones; roughly 88% were seen once. The sample taken for sequencing was PBMCs. All receptors derive from a woman aged 25-40 years in good health and CMV-seropositive.

This clone has ten or more counts. J is TRBJ2-2 and V is TRBV9; 7 nucleotides line up with TRBD1. The CDR3 extends over 16 amino acids. The germline V gene encodes CDR1 SGDLS and CDR2 YYNGEE. Trimming cost V 1 base and J 4 bases; bases outside gene matches: 7. Here the CDR3 reads CASSVSGTVITGELFF. CDR3 in DNA: TGTGCCAGCAGCGTATCAGGGACAGTCATCACCGGGGAGCTGTTTTTT.

The chain links TRBV6-6 to TRBJ2-7, with 8 bases fitting TRBD1. Trimming cost V 0 bases and J 4 bases; bases outside gene matches: 8. CDR3 size: 16 residues. Germline-derived CDR1 and CDR2 are MNHNY and SVGAGI (reference sequence). The CDR3 DNA is TGTGCCAGCAGTTACTCTGTACAGGGGGATTGGTACGAGCAGTACTTC. Protein sequence: CASSYSVQGDWYEQYF.

This rearrangement joins TRBV4-3 to TRBJ1-6; 8 bases align to TRBD1. Germline V lookup: CDR1 LGHNA, CDR2 YSLEER. The CDR3 sequence is 16 residues long. V trimming: 4 bases; J trimming: 4 bases; junction bases outside the gene matches: 6. CDR3 region: CASSLDRTGYNSPLHF. The CDR3 nucleotides read TGCGCCAGCAGCCTGGATCGGACAGGGTATAATTCACCCCTCCACTTT.

V and J are TRBV12-5 and TRBJ2-7; 7 bases align to TRBD1. Germline trimming cut 5 bases from V and 0 bases from J; bases unmatched to any gene: 4. This CDR3 has 14 amino acids. Germline V gene data show CDR1 as LGHNT and CDR2 as FRNRAP. The CDR3 DNA sequence: TGTGCTAGTGGTGGGGGACAGACCTCCTACGAGCAGTACTTC. Translation gives CASGGGQTSYEQYF.

The V gene is TRBV28, the J gene TRBJ1-2; D remains ambiguous. The CDR3 runs to 12 residues. The V and J ends lost 2 bases and 4 bases respectively, with 5 bases between them. In germline, CDR1 is MDHEN, CDR2 SYDVKM. The CDR3 region has the DNA TGTGCCAGCAGTTTAGCGGGCTATGGCTACACCTTC. Amino acids: CASSLAGYGYTF.